This TCR beta chain was captured in a study of T cells in Graves' hyperthyroidism and ophthalmopathy. Study details: Before any treatment, at initial diagnosis, peripheral blood was collected.

Study-level findings and limits: The model foresaw ophthalmopathy a median approximately 6.1 months prior to onset. Through a model of 13 V-J features, ophthalmopathy was separated from stable hyperthyroidism.

RNA transcripts gave rise to amplified TCR beta CDR3 regions. Primed by the HTBI set, a first-round RT-PCR was run on the TCR CDR3. From the multiplex PCR reads, TCRdb called clonotypes with MiXCR, one entry per CDR3 protein. The data hold roughly 640,000 distinct CDR3 sequences, with roughly 15% observed a single time. Criteria for exclusion of patients were uncontrolled infection, other autoimmune disease, pregnancy or lactation. In the case of this clonotype: Its antigen remains unknown.

Material: blood. The source is a middle-aged woman with Graves' ophthalmopathy.

The CDR3 DNA reads as TGTGCTAGTGGTTACCACACCGGGGAGCTGTTTTTT. Its translation: CASGYHTGELFF. V is TRBV12-5 and J is TRBJ2-2; D unclear. The CDR3 is 12 residues long. Trimming removed 4 bases from V and 3 bases from J, with 3 bases in between. Germline CDR1 and CDR2: LGHNT and FRNRAP.